This TCR beta chain was captured by sequencing in a study of beta chain features in type 1 diabetes. Post-sort purity exceeded 98% for all sorted populations. The CDR3 runs to 13 residues. Trimming pared 0 bases from V and 2 bases from J, leaving 6 bases between. Germline values: CDR1 SGDLS, CDR2 YYNGEE. Expressed TCRB transcripts were sequenced, since all the RNA that had been isolated was reverse transcribed. Using immunoSEQ multiplex PCR, the repertoire was profiled, and TCRdb retains in-frame clones only, with some absent. The data show fewer than 400,000 clones, less than 9.5% seen once. This clone was counted between two and nine times.

The specimen sequenced was central memory CD4+ T cells from blood. The V and J genes are TRBV9 and TRBJ2-7; D gene ambiguous. This TCR came from a woman in her late teens or twenties in good health. The CDR3 bases are TGTGCCAGCAGCGTAGACGGAACCTACGAGCAGTACTTC. Amino acid sequence: CASSVDGTYEQYF.